This T cell receptor (beta chain) was observed in a study of shared clonotypes between healthy human individuals. Study-wide findings and caveats: Investigators expected sequencing depth to affect clonotype sharing among donors.

Sequencing used immunoSEQ multiplex PCR; TCRdb keeps in-frame clones, though not all of them. The sample yields around 500,000 clones, 79% seen once. Germline CDR1 is SEHNR and CDR2 is FQNEAQ (reference sequence). The CDR3 covers 14 residues. Trimming shortened V by 8 bases and J by 2 bases, and 16 bases separated the two germline ends. Points on this clone: Antigen specificity is unknown. A read error is the likely source, as a far larger clone sits one nucleotide away. The sample contains more than one DNA sequence encoding this CDR3.

The origin of this receptor is a woman between 40 and 50 years old in good health. Some clones in this sample may be carry-over from other donors' samples. The chain couples TRBV7-9 to TRBJ2-7, with a tentative D call TRBD1 (6 bases). Sequences were obtained from PBMCs. The CDR3 DNA reads TGTGCCAGCGGGAAGGGGGACATAGCCTACGAGCAGTACTTC. It yields the protein CASGKGDIAYEQYF.